This T cell receptor (beta chain) was sequenced in a study of tumor-infiltrating lymphocytes in primary liver carcinoma. General study results and limits: Tumor top-250-clone fraction significantly exceeded that of blood (p = 0.039).

With regard to this clonotype: Its antigen is not known. The germline gene is not matched at one end of the junction; a read error may be the cause.

The CDR3 loop spans 15 amino acids. CDR1 SGHAT and CDR2 FQDESV come from the germline V gene (reference sequence). Out of unsorted whole blood came the blood RNA, and germline DNA was extracted as well. Synthesis of TCR beta cDNA was carried out from 500 ng total RNA with a constant-region primer. Investigators got TCR beta libraries out of three nested multiplex PCR rounds, done with slightly modified ARM-PCR. Use of TRBV1-TRBV30 forward primers with a C-beta reverse primer characterized the first two PCR rounds, which lasted nine to eleven cycles each. TCRdb ran MiXCR on the multiplex PCR reads and lists one entry per CDR3 protein. Of 330,000 or so distinct CDR3 sequences listed, almost 65% are singletons.

This chain joins TRBV11-1 and TRBJ2-3; D could derive from TRBD1 or TRBD2 (5 bases each). This TCR was sampled from a man aged 35 to 55 with primary liver carcinoma and hepatitis B virus infection. Input material: peripheral blood. The CDR3: CAISPRDGSRDSQYF. CDR3 DNA sequence: TGTGCCATCAGCCCCAGGGACGGATCAAGAGATTCGCAGTATTTT. Looking up the rest from reference TRBV11-1 and TRBJ2-3 gives the full variable domain: EAEVAQSPRYKITEKSQAVAFWCDPISGHATLYWYRQILGQGPELLVQFQDESVVDDSQLPKDRFSAERLKGVDSTLKIQPAELGDSAMYLCAISPRDGSRDSQYFGPGTRLTVL.